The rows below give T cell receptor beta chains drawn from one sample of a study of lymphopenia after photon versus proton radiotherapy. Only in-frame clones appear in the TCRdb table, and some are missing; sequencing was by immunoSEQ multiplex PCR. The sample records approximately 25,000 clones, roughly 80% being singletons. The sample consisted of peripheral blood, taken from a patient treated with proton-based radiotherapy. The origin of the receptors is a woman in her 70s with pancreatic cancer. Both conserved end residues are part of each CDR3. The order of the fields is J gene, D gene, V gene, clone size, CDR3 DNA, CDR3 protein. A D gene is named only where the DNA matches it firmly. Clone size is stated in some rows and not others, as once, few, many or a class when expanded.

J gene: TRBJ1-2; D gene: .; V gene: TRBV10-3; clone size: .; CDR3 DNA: TGTGCCATCAGTGACTCTGGGGTATCGGCCTATGGCTACACCTTC; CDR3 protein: CAISDSGVSAYGYTF
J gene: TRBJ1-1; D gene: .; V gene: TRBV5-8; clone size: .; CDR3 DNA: TGTGCCAGCAGGCCGGGCCCCAACAGCGAGACTGAAGCTTTCTTT; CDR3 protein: CASRPGPNSETEAFF
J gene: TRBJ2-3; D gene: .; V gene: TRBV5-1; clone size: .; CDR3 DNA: TGCGCCAGCAGGCCGGACGGAGGATACACAGATACGCAGTATTTT; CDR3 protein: CASRPDGGYTDTQYF
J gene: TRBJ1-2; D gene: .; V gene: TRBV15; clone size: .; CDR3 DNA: TGTGCCACCAGCAGAGAGGGGCTGGTCTATGGCTACACCTTC; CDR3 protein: CATSREGLVYGYTF
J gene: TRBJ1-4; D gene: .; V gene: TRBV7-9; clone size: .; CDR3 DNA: TGTGCCAGCAGCCTACCCGGGACCATAAAACTGTTTTTT; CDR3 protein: CASSLPGTIKLFF
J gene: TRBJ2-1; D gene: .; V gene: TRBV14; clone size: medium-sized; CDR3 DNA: TGTGCCAGCAGCCAAGGGTCAGGGCTTTACAATGAGCAGTTCTTC; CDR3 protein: CASSQGSGLYNEQFF
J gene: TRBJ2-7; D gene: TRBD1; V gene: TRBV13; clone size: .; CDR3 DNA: TGTGCCAGCAGCCACAGGGACAGCCTCTACGAGCAGTACTTC; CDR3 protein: CASSHRDSLYEQYF
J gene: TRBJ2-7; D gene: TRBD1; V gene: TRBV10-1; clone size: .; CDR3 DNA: TGCGCCAGCAGTGAGACCGGGGGACAGGGCAGTGTTAGGGAGCAGTACTTC; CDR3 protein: CASSETGGQGSVREQYF
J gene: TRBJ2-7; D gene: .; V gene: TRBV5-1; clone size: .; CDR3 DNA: TGCGCCAGCAGCCTACCCTCCTACGAGCAGTACTTC; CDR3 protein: CASSLPSYEQYF
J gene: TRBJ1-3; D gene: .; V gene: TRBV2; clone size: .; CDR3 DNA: TGTGCCAGCAGTGGGGTCCCAGGGGCGATCTCTGGAAACACCATATATTTT; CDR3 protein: CASSGVPGAISGNTIYF
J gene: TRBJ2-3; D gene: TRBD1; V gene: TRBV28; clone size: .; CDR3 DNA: TGTGCCAGCAGTTTTGGGACAGGGCTTGATACGCAGTATTTT; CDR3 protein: CASSFGTGLDTQYF
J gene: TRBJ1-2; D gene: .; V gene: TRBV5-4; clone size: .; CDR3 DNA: TGTGCCAGCAGCTTTCGTTTGCAGGGGCTTTACTATGGCTACACCTTC; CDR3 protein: CASSFRLQGLYYGYTF
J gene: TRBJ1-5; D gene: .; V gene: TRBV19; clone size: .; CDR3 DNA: TGTGCCAGCAAACCTTACCCATCAGGGGTCAGCAATCAGCCCCAGCATTTT; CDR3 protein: CASKPYPSGVSNQPQHF